The 16 T cell receptor beta chains below were found in one sample sequenced in a study of T and B cells in COVID-19 patients. BIOMED2 TRB-A/B primer pools were used in multiplex TRB PCR. A single record per CDR3 protein comes from TCRdb applying MiXCR to the multiplex PCR reads. The sample consists of roughly 7,800 distinct CDR3 sequences, 26% of them appearing once. TRB was amplified from about 250-500 ng of blood genomic DNA. Sequences were obtained from blood. These receptors all come from a human donor with active COVID-19.

As regards this clonotype: A much larger clone lies one base from this, so it may be a read error. The chain carries TRBV6-5 and TRBJ2-3, with 15 bases that match TRBD2. The germline CDR1 and CDR2 sequences are MNHEY and SVGAGI. The V and J ends lost 6 bases and 4 bases, in that order; junction bases with no gene match: 2. The CDR3 runs 15 residues. CDR3 protein: CASRGLAGGPDTQYF. CDR3 in DNA: TGTGCCAGCAGGGGACTAGCGGGAGGCCCAGATACGCAGTATTTT.

The rearrangement joins TRBV6-2 or TRBV6-3 to TRBJ2-5; D is possibly TRBD2 (6 bases). Germline lookup yields CDR1 MNHEY and CDR2 SVGEGT. This CDR3 has 15 residues. The V end was cut by 6 bases, the J end by 4 bases, with 18 bases between. As DNA, the CDR3 is TGTGCCAGCAGGATAGCGGTTCCGAACCGAGAGACCCAGTACTTC. It yields the protein CASRIAVPNRETQYF.

This clonotype has just a few counts. The chain combines TRBV18 with TRBJ2-2; D remains ambiguous. The germline V and J ends were trimmed by 2 bases and 4 bases, with 14 bases remaining between them. Looked up from germline, CDR1 is KGHSH and CDR2 is LQKENI. The CDR3 is made up of 16 amino acids. This CDR3 is CASSPSSNDGTGELFF. For the CDR3, the DNA is TGTGCCAGCTCACCATCCAGCAATGACGGCACCGGGGAGCTGTTTTTT.

A single count supports this clonotype. One base away lies a much larger clone, so this may be a sequencing read error. This sequence joins TRBV6-9 and TRBJ2-5; the D gene could be TRBD1 or TRBD2 (5 bases each). The CDR3 is 11 residues long. Germline V gives CDR1 MNHGY, CDR2 SVAAGI. The CDR3 nucleotides are TGTGCCAGCACTGGCAGGGAGAGCCAGTACTTC. Its translation: CASTGRESQYF.

By sample fraction, this clonotype is medium-sized (0.01 to 0.1%). V is TRBV29-1 and J is TRBJ2-4, with 7 positions matching TRBD1. The J segment lost 10 bases and the V segment lost 4 bases, leaving 10 bases of the junction unmatched. Germline CDR1 SQVTM, CDR2 ANQGSEA. This CDR3 comprises 13 residues. CDR3 DNA: TGCAGCGTTGTCTCTAGGGACAGTATAATTCAGTACTTC. Its protein is CSVVSRDSIIQYF.

The table lists this clonotype with a few counts. The rearrangement uses TRBV6-2 or TRBV6-3 and TRBJ2-1, with 9 bases lining up with TRBD2. This CDR3 has 17 residues. CDR1 is MNHEY and CDR2 is SVGEGT in the germline V gene. V was pared by 2 bases and J by 3 bases, with 8 bases of the junction left unmatched. CDR3: CASSYPVAGENYNEQFF. DNA of the CDR3: TGTGCCAGCAGTTACCCGGTAGCGGGAGAGAACTACAATGAGCAGTTCTTC.

The rearrangement links TRBV20-1 to TRBJ2-5; a possible D gene is TRBD1 (7 bases). CDR1 and CDR2 (germline): DFQATT, SNEGSKA (reference sequence). V shed 3 bases and J shed 4 bases, with 18 bases lying between them. The CDR3 extends over 15 amino acids. The CDR3 region has the DNA TGCAGTGCTAGTGACCCCGGAGGGGGCGGAGAGACCCAGTACTTC. Translation: CSASDPGGGGETQYF.

In this sample, this clonotype turned up once. This rearrangement joins TRBV20-1 to TRBJ2-4; D not resolved. Looked up from germline, CDR1 is DFQATT and CDR2 is SNEGSKA (reference sequence). V shed 2 bases and J shed 9 bases, with 17 bases lying between them. This CDR3 spans 14 amino acids. The CDR3: CSARPLGTSGIQYF. The CDR3 coding sequence is TGCAGTGCTAGACCCCTAGGAACATCAGGCATTCAGTACTTC.

Concerning this clonotype: Since a much larger clone is just one base distant, this may be a read error. The chain is built from TRBV6-5 and TRBJ2-7; D call uncertain. The V end was cut by 9 bases, the J end by 1 base, with 16 bases between. This CDR3 region has 14 residues. CDR1 is MNHEY and CDR2 is SVGAGI in the germline V gene. CDR3 coding DNA: TGTGCCAGGAGTGGGTTGTCAGCGTCCTACGAGCAGTACTTC. Amino acids: CARSGLSASYEQYF.

This clonotype was picked up a small number of times. The chain has TRBV27 and TRBJ1-5; D not certain. Germline lookup yields CDR1 MNHEY and CDR2 SMNVEV (reference sequence). This CDR3 region has 12 residues. In DNA form, the CDR3 reads TGTGACGCAGAATTCAGCAATCAGCCCCAGCATTTT. Encoded protein: CDAEFSNQPQHF.

As DNA, the CDR3 is TGCAGTGCTAGAGAAAGGGGACTAGACCACAATGAGCAGTTCTTC. Translation gives CSARERGLDHNEQFF. The J gene is TRBJ2-1, the V gene TRBV20-1, with 8 bases that match TRBD2. CDR1 is DFQATT and CDR2 is SNEGSKA in the germline V gene (reference sequence). The CDR3 extends over 15 amino acids. V was pared by 0 bases and J by 5 bases, with 6 bases of the junction left unmatched.

The chain uses TRBV6-4 and TRBJ1-1, with D tentatively TRBD1 (5 bases). The CDR3 has 15 amino acids. Germline CDR1 reads MRHNA; CDR2 reads SNTAGT. The V end was cut by 6 bases, the J end by 0 bases, with 14 bases between. CDR3 nucleotide sequence: TGTGCCAGCAGGAGGGACGCGGGGATGAACACTGAAGCTTTCTTT. This sequence encodes CASRRDAGMNTEAFF.

J is TRBJ1-2 and V is TRBV5-6, with 9 bases matching TRBD1. CDR1 and CDR2 (germline): SGHDT, YYEEEE. The CDR3 has 15 amino acids. V was clipped by 4 bases and J by 4 bases; unmatched bases: 8. The CDR3 is CASSGDRDRGYGYTF. In DNA form, the CDR3 reads TGTGCCAGCAGCGGGGACAGGGACCGGGGCTATGGCTACACCTTC. The whole variable domain, filled in from reference TRBV5-6 and TRBJ1-2, reads DAGVTQSPTHLIKTRGQQVTLRCSPKSGHDTVSWYQQALGQGPQFIFQYYEEEERQRGNFPDRFSGHQFPNYSSELNVNALLLGDSALYLCASSGDRDRGYGYTFGSGTRLTVV.

In this sample, this clonotype turned up a few times. The chain is built from TRBV11-2 and TRBJ2-2, with 10 bases identical to TRBD2. With 5 bases clipped from V and 7 bases from J, the junction kept 4 bases outside the gene matches. Germline CDR1 is SGHAT and CDR2 is FQNNGV. The CDR3 length is 14 residues. CDR3 coding DNA: TGTGCCAGCAGCAAGCGGGGGGGTGGCGGGGAGCTGTTTTTT. It is translated as CASSKRGGGGELFF.

This clonotype is labeled large. V and J are TRBV11-1 and TRBJ2-2, with D unclear. CDR1 and CDR2 from the germline V gene are SGHAT and FQDESV (reference sequence). Trimming removed 7 bases from V and 7 bases from J, with 16 bases in between. The CDR3 loop spans 14 amino acids. CDR3 residues: CASTLARQGGELFF. The DNA of the CDR3 is TGTGCCAGCACCTTGGCACGACAAGGCGGGGAGCTGTTTTTT. Filled out from reference TRBV11-1 and TRBJ2-2, the complete variable domain reads EAEVAQSPRYKITEKSQAVAFWCDPISGHATLYWYRQILGQGPELLVQFQDESVVDDSQLPKDRFSAERLKGVDSTLKIQPAELGDSAMYLCASTLARQGGELFFGEGSRLTVL.

The chain employs TRBV11-1 and TRBJ1-6, with 9 nucleotides matching TRBD1. The V gene's germline CDR1 is SGHAT and CDR2 FQDESV (reference sequence). The CDR3 runs 14 residues. The trim removed 5 bases at V and 6 bases at J, leaving 2 bases unmatched. CDR3 loop: CASSLGQGNSPLHF. Written as DNA, the CDR3 is TGTGCCAGCAGCCTGGGACAGGGTAATTCACCCCTCCACTTT. Drawing the rest from reference TRBV11-1 and TRBJ1-6, the complete variable domain is EAEVAQSPRYKITEKSQAVAFWCDPISGHATLYWYRQILGQGPELLVQFQDESVVDDSQLPKDRFSAERLKGVDSTLKIQPAELGDSAMYLCASSLGQGNSPLHFGNGTRLTVT.